This TCR beta chain was documented in a study of T cells in women clearing cervical HPV infection. Using immunoSEQ multiplex PCR, the repertoire was profiled, and TCRdb retains in-frame clones only, with some absent. Its listing shows approximately 38,000 clones. All participants had a single incident cervical HPV16 infection, and prevalent HPV16 infections were excluded. On this clone: The sequenced fragment ends 3 residues before the CDR3 boundary, so the rest is inferred from the germline J gene.

CDR1 is SGHRS, CDR2 YFSETQ, per germline. Trimming took off 4 bases at V and 2 bases at J, with 12 bases between the two ends. The CDR3 is made up of 14 amino acids. The chain joins TRBV5-1 to TRBJ1-1, with no clear D. Source material: blood buffy coat. This TCR came from a woman between 18 and 69 years old with a cervical HPV16 infection that either progressed to CIN3+ or cleared (not recorded which). The CDR3 loop is CASSPLTTNTEAFF. The sequenced CDR3 bases are TGCGCCAGCAGCCCACTGACAACAAACACTGAA.